The clone carrying this TCR beta chain has a handful of counts. The sample originates from a study of blood T cells in healthy people across ages. Primers used in a second PCR of about 7 to 12 cycles were a sample-barcoded 5' primer and a J-beta primer mix. TCRdb analysed the 5' RACE reads with MiXCR anew, one entry per CDR3 protein. The sample comprises 1 million or so distinct CDR3 sequences, approximately 25% of which are singletons, and approximately 0.7% rests with the top ten. The V end lost 2 bases, the J end lost 3 bases, and 19 bases lay between the germline ends. Per the germline V gene, CDR1 is SQVTM and CDR2 is ANQGSEA. The CDR3 spans 16 residues. The sample also formed part of further work on T cells of mothers and their children.

The receptor was derived from a girl aged 2-10 years in good health. This chain connects TRBV29-1 to TRBJ2-5; no definite D call. Sample: blood. Here the CDR3 reads CSVEPKEIEYEETQYF. CDR3 nucleotide sequence: TGCAGCGTTGAACCCAAGGAGATAGAATACGAAGAGACCCAGTACTTC.